This T cell receptor beta chain was sequenced for a study of blood T cell repertoires in COVID-19. Study-wide context: The United States, Italy and Spain were the sources of the acute and convalescent COVID-19 samples.

V was cut by 3 bases and J by 7 bases, with 6 bases left in between. Looked up from germline, CDR1 is PRHDT and CDR2 is FYEKMQ (reference sequence). The CDR3 is 11 residues long. This table comes from immunoSEQ multiplex PCR, and its TCRdb copy is limited to in-frame clones, with some not included. The sample includes roughly 410,000 clones, 89% seen only once; the top ten take roughly 1.2%. The sequenced material came from peripheral blood. The receptor's source is a man between 35 and 55 years old with acute or convalescent COVID-19. The rearrangement uses TRBV13 and TRBJ1-1; D gene uncertain. The CDR3 protein is CASSFVLEAFF. CDR3 DNA sequence: TGTGCCAGCAGCTTCGTCCTTGAAGCTTTCTTT.